The entry that follows covers one T cell receptor beta chain sequence. This sample was included in a study of blood T cell repertoires in COVID-19. Study details: The study drew acute and convalescent COVID-19 samples from the United States, Italy and Spain.

Assay used: immunoSEQ multiplex PCR; TCRdb lists only in-frame clones, some missing. The sample lists 150,000 or so clones, roughly four fifths seen once, with about 10% in the top ten. Donors in Cohort 3 who had recovered were those with two negative PCRs, healthcare professional clearance, or resolution of their symptoms. Sequencing was performed on PBMCs or T cells enriched from blood (not recorded which). This TCR came from a man aged 50 or older who had recovered from COVID-19.

The CDR3 protein is CASSPMTGGVTDTQYF. Written as DNA, the CDR3 is TGCGCCAGCAGCCCTATGACCGGGGGTGTGACAGATACGCAGTATTTT. The chain joins TRBV4-3 to TRBJ2-3, with D perhaps matching TRBD2 (6 bases). The germline CDR1 and CDR2 sequences are LGHNA and YSLEER. CDR3 size: 16 residues. With 4 bases removed from V and 3 bases from J, the gap between germline ends came to 17 bases.